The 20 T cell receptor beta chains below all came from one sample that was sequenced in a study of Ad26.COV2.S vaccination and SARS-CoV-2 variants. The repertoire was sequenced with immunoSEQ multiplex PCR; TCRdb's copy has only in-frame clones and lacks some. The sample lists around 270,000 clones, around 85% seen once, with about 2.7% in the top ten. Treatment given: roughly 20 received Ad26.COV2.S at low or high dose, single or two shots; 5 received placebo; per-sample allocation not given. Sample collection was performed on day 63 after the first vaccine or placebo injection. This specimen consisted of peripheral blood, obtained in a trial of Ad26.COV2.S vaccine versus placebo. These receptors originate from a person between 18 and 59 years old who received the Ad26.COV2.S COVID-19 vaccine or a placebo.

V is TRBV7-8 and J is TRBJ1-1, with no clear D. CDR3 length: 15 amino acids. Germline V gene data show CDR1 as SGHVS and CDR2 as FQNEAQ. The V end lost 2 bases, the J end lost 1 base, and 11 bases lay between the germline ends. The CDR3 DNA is TGTGCCAGCAGCTTACGGTACAGCAGGAACACTGAAGCTTTCTTT. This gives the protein CASSLRYSRNTEAFF.

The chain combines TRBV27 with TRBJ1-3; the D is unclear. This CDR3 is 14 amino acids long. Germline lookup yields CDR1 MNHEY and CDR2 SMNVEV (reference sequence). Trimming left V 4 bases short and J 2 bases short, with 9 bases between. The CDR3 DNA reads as TGTGCCAGCAGTTACACAAGTGCTGGAAACACCATATATTTT. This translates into CASSYTSAGNTIYF.

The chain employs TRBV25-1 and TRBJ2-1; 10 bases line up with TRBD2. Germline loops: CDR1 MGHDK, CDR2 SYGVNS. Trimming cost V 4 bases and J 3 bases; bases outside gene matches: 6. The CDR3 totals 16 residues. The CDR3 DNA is TGTGCCAGCAGTGGCGCTAGCGGGAGCGGCTACAATGAGCAGTTCTTC. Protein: CASSGASGSGYNEQFF.

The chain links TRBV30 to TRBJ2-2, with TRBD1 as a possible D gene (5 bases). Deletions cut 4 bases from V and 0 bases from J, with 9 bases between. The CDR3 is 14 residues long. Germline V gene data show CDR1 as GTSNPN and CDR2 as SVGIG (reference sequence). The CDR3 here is CAWNPTANTGELFF. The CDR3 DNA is TGTGCCTGGAATCCGACAGCGAACACCGGGGAGCTGTTTTTT.

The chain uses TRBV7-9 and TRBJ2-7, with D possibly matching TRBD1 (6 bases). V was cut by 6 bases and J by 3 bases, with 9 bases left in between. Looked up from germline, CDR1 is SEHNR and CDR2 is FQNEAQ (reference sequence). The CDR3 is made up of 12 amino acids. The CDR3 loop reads CASSTGNYEQYF. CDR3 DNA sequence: TGTGCCAGCAGTACAGGGAACTACGAGCAGTACTTC. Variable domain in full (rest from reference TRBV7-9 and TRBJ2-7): DTGVSQNPRHKITKRGQNVTFRCDPISEHNRLYWYRQTLGQGPEFLTYFQNEAQLEKSRLLSDRFSAERPKGSFSTLEIQRTEQGDSAMYLCASSTGNYEQYFGPGTRLTVT.

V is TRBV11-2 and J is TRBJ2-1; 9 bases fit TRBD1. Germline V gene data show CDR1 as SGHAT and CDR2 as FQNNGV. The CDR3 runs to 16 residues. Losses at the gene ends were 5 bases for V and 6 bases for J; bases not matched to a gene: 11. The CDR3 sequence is CASSRDGQGRSNEQFF. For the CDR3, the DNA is TGTGCCAGCAGCCGCGACGGACAGGGGAGGTCCAATGAGCAGTTCTTC. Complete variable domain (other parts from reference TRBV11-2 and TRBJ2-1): EAGVAQSPRYKIIEKRQSVAFWCNPISGHATLYWYQQILGQGPKLLIQFQNNGVVDDSQLPKDRFSAERLKGVDSTLKIQPAKLEDSAVYLCASSRDGQGRSNEQFFGPGTRLTVL.

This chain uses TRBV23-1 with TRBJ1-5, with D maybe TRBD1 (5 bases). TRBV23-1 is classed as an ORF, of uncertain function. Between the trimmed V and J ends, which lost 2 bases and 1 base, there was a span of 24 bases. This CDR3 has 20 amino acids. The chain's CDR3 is CASSQPTGTECRTSNQPQHF. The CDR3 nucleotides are TGCGCCAGCAGTCAACCCACCGGGACGGAATGCAGAACGAGCAATCAGCCCCAGCATTTT.

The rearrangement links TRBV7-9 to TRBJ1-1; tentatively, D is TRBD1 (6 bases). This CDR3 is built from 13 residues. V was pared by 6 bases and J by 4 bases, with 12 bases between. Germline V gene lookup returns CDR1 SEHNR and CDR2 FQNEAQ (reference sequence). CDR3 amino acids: CASSTQGTTEAFF. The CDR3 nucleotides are TGTGCCAGCAGTACACAGGGTACCACTGAAGCTTTCTTT.

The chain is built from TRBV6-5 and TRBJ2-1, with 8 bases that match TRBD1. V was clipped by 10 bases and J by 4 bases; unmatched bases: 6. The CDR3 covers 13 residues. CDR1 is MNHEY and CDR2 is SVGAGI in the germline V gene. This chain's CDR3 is CAIDRGSYNEQFF. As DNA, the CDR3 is TGTGCCATCGACAGGGGTTCGTACAATGAGCAGTTCTTC.

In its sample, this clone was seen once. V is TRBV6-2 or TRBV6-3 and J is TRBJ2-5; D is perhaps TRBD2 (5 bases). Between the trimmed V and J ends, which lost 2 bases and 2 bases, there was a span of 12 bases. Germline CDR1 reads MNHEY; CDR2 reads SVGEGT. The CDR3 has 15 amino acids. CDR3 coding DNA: TGTGCCAGCAGTTACGAAGGGCTAGCTCAAGAGACCCAGTACTTC. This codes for CASSYEGLAQETQYF.

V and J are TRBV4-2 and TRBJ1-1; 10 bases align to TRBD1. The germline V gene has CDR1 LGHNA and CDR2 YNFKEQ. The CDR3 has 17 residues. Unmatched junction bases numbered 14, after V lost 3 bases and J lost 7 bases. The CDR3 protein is CASSQSTGGVSIGEAFF. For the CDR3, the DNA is TGTGCCAGCAGCCAGTCGACAGGGGGCGTTTCTATTGGTGAAGCTTTCTTT.

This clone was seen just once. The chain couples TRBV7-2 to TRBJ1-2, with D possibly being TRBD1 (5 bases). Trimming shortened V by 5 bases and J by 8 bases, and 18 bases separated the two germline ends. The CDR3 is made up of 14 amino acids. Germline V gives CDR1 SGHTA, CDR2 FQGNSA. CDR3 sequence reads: CASSILSGTQGYTF. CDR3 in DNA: TGTGCCAGCAGCATACTCTCAGGGACGCAGGGCTACACCTTC.

The chain's CDR3 is CASSMIQGPMYEQYF. Here the CDR3 DNA reads TGTGCCAGCAGCATGATACAGGGACCGATGTACGAGCAGTACTTC. This chain connects TRBV5-6 to TRBJ2-7, with a possible D match to TRBD1 (6 bases). The CDR3 spans 15 residues. V shed 4 bases and J shed 4 bases, with 18 bases lying between them. The germline V gene encodes CDR1 SGHDT and CDR2 YYEEEE.

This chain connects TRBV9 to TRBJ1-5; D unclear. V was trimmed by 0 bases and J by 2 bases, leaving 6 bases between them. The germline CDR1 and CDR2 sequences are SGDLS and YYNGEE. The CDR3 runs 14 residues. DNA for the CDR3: TGTGCCAGCAGCGTAGGACACGGCAATCAGCCCCAGCATTTT. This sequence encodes CASSVGHGNQPQHF.

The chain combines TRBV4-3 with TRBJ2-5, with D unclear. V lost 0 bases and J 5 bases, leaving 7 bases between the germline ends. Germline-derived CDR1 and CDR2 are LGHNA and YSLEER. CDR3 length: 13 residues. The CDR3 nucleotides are TGCGCCAGCAGCCAAGAGCAGGCCGAGACCCAGTACTTC. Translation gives CASSQEQAETQYF.

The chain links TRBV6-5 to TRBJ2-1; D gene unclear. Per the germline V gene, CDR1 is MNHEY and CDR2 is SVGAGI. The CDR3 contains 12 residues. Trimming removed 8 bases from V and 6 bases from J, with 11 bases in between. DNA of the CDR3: TGTGCCAGCGAAGGGTTAGGCAATGAGCAGTTCTTC. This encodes CASEGLGNEQFF.

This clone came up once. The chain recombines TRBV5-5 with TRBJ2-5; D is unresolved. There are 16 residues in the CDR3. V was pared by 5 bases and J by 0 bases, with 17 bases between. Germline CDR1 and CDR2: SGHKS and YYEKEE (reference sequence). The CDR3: CASSYRPNLYQETQYF. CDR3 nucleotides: TGTGCCAGCAGTTACCGACCGAACCTGTACCAAGAGACCCAGTACTTC.

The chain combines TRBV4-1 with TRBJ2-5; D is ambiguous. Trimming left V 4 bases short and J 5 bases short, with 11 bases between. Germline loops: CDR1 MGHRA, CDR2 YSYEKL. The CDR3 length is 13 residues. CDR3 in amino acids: CASSPLPGETQYF. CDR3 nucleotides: TGCGCCAGCAGCCCCCTTCCCGGGGAGACCCAGTACTTC.

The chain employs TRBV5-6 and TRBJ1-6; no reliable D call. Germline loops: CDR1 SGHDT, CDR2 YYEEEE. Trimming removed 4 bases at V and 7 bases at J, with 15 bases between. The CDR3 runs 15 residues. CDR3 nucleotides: TGTGCCAGCAGCCTATTGGAGCGGGCCAATTCACCCCTCCACTTT. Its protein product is CASSLLERANSPLHF.

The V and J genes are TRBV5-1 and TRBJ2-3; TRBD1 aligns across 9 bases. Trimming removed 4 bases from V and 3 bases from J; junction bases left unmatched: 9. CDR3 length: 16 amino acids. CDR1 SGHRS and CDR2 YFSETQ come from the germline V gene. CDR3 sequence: CASSPGDRDATDTQYF. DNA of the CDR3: TGCGCCAGCAGCCCGGGGGACAGGGATGCGACAGATACGCAGTATTTT.